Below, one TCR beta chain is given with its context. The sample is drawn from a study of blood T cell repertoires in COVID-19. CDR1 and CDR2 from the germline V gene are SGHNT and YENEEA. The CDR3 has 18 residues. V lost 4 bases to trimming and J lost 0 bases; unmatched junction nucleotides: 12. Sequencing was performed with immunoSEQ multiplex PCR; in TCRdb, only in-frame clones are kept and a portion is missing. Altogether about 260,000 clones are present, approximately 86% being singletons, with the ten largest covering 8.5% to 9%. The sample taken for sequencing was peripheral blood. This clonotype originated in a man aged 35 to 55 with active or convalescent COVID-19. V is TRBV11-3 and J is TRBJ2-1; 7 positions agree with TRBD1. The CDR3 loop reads CASSSGTAIILSYNEQFF. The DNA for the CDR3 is TGTGCCAGCAGCTCGGGGACAGCCATAATACTCTCCTACAATGAGCAGTTCTTC. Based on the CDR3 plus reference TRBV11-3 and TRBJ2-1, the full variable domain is EAGVVQSPRYKIIEKKQPVAFWCNPISGHNTLYWYLQNLGQGPELLIRYENEEAVDDSQLPKDRFSAERLKGVDSTLKIQPAELGDSAVYLCASSSGTAIILSYNEQFFGPGTRLTVL.